The clone carrying this T cell receptor (beta chain) was seen just once. Its antigen is not identified. The repertoire was sequenced with immunoSEQ multiplex PCR; TCRdb's copy has only in-frame clones and lacks some. The table shows over 95,000 clones, with 85% to 90% occurring only once. These data are taken from a study of a mutant IDH1 vaccine in newly diagnosed glioma. Turning to the study itself: Each patient was administered eight vaccinations, scheduled in weeks 1, 3, 5, 7, 11, 15, 19 and 23.

The germline gives CDR1 MDHEN, CDR2 SYDVKM. J was trimmed by 3 bases and V by 5 bases; bases with no gene match: 4. This CDR3 has 14 residues. Noted time point: week 11, during vaccination. Every vaccination contained 300 ug of the mutant IDH1 20-mer peptide and was paired with topical imiquimod. The chain couples TRBV28 to TRBJ1-2, with 9 bases matching TRBD1. The sequence was collected from a woman aged 45 to 65 with glioma. The sequencing used PBMCs, collected from a glioma patient whose treatment included an IDH1 peptide vaccine. The CDR3: CASSGDRVDYGYTF. CDR3 nucleotides: TGTGCCAGCAGTGGGGACAGGGTCGACTATGGCTACACCTTC.